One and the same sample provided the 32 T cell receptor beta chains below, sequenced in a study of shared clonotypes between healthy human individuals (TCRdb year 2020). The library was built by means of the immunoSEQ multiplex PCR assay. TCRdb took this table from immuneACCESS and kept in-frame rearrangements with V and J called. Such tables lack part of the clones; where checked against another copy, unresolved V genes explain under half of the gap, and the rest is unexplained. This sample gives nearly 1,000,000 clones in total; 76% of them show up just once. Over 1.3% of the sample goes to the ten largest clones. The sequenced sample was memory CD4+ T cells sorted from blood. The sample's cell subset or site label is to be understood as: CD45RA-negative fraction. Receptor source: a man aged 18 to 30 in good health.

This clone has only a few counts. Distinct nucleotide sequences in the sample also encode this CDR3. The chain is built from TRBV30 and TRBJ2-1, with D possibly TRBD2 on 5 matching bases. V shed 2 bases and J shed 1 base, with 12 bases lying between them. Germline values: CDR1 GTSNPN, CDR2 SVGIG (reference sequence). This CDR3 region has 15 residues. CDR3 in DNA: TGTGCCTGGAGTCGCCTAGCTGGGTCCTACAATGAGCAGTTCTTC. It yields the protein CAWSRLAGSYNEQFF.

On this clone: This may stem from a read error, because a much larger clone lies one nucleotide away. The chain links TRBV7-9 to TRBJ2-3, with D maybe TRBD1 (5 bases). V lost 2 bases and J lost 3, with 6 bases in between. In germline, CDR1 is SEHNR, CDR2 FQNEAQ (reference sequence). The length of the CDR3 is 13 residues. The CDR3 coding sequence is TGTGCCAGCAGCTTACAGGGAACAGATACGCAGTATTTT. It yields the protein CASSLQGTDTQYF.

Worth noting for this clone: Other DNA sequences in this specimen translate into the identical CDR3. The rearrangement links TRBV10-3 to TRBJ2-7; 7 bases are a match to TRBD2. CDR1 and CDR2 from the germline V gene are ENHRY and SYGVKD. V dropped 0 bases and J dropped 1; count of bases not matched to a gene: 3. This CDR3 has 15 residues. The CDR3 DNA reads TGTGCCATCAGTGAGTCAGGGGAGGGGTCCTACGAGCAGTACTTC. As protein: CAISESGEGSYEQYF.

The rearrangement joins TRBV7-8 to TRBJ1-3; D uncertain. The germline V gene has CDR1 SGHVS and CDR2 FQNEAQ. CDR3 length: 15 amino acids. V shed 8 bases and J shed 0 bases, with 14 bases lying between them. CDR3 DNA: TGTGCCAGCGCCATTGACGGAATCTCTGGAAACACCATATATTTT. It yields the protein CASAIDGISGNTIYF. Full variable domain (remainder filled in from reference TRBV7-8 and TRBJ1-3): GAGVSQSPRYKVAKRGQDVALRCDPISGHVSLFWYQQALGQGPEFLTYFQNEAQLDKSGLPSDRFFAERPEGSVSTLKIQRTQQEDSAVYLCASAIDGISGNTIYFGEGSWLTVV.

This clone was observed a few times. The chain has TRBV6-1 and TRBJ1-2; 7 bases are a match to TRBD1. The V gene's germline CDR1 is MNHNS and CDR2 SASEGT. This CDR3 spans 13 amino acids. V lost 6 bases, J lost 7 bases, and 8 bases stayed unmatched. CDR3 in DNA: TGTGCCAGCAGACTGTCGACAGGGTCTGGCTACACCTTC. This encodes CASRLSTGSGYTF.

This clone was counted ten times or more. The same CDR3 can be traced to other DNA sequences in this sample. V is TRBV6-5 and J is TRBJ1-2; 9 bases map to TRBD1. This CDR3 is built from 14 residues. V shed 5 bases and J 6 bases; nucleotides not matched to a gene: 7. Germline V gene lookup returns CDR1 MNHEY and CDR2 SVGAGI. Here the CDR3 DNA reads TGTGCCAGCAGTAGCAACAGGGGGCAGGATGGCTACACCTTC. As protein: CASSSNRGQDGYTF.

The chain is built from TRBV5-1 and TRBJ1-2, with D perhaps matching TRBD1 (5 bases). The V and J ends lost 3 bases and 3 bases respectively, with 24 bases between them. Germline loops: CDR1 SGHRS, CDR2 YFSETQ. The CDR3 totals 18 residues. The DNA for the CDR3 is TGCGCCAGCAGCTCCGGCGGGGCTGGGCAGGGAGGTGACTATGGCTACACCTTC. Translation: CASSSGGAGQGGDYGYTF.

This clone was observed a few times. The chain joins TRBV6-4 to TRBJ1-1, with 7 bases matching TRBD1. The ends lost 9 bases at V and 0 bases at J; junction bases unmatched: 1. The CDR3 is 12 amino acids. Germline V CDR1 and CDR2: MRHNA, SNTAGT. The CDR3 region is CARTGVNTEAFF. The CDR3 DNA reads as TGTGCCAGAACAGGGGTGAACACTGAAGCTTTCTTT.

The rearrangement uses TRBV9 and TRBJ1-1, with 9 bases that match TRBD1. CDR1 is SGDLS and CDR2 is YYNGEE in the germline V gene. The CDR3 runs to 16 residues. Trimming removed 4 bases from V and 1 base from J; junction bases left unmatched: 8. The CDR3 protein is CASSPRDRVGNTEAFF. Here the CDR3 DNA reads TGTGCCAGCAGCCCCCGGGACAGGGTGGGGAACACTGAAGCTTTCTTT.

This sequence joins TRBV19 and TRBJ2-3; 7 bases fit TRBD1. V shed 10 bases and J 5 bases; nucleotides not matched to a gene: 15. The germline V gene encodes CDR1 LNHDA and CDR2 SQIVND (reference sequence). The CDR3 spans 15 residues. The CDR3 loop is CATRSGQGVLDTQYF. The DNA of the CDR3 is TGTGCCACCCGCTCGGGCCAGGGGGTGTTAGATACGCAGTATTTT.

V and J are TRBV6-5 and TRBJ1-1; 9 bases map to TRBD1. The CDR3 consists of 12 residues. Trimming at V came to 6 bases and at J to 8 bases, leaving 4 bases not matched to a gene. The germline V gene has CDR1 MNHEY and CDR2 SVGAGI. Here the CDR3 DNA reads TGTGCCAGCAGGATAGACAGGGGGGAAGCTTTCTTT. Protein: CASRIDRGEAFF.

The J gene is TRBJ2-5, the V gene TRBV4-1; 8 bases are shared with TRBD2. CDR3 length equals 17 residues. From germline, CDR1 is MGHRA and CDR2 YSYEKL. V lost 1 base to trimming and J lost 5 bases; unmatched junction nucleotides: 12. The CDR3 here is CASSQASRSGGRETQYF. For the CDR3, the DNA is TGCGCCAGCAGCCAAGCGTCGCGTTCGGGAGGGCGTGAGACCCAGTACTTC.

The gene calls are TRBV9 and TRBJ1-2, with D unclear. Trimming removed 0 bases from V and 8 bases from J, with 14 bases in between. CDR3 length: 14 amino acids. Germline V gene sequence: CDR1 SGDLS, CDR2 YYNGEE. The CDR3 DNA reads TGTGCCAGCAGCGTAGAGTCGAGGGAAGCCGGCTACACCTTC. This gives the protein CASSVESREAGYTF.

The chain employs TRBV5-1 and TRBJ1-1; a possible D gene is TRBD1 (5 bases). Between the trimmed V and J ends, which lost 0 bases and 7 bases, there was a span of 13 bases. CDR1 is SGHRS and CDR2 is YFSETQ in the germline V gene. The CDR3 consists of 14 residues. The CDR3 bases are TGCGCCAGCAGCTTGGGGCGCCAGGACAATGAAGCTTTCTTT. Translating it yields CASSLGRQDNEAFF. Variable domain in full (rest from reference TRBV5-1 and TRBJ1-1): KAGVTQTPRYLIKTRGQQVTLSCSPISGHRSVSWYQQTPGQGLQFLFEYFSETQRNKGNFPGRFSGRQFSNSRSEMNVSTLELGDSALYLCASSLGRQDNEAFFGQGTRLTVV.

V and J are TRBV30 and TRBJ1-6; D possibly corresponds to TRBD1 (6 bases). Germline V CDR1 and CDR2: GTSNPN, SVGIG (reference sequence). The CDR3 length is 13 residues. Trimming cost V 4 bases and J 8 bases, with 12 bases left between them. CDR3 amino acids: CAWTLDRDSPLHF. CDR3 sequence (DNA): TGTGCCTGGACCCTGGACAGAGATTCACCCCTCCACTTT.

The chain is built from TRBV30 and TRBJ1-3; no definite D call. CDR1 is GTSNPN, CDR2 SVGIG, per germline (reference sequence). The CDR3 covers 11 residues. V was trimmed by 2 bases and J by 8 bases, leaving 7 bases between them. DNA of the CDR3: TGTGCCTGGAGTTCTATGGACACCATATATTTT. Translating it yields CAWSSMDTIYF.

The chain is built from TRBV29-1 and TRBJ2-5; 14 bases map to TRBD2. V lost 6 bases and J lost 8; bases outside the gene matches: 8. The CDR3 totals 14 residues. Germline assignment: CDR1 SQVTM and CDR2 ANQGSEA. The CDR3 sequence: CSVPGLAGESTQYF. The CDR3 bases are TGCAGCGTGCCGGGACTAGCGGGAGAAAGTACCCAGTACTTC.

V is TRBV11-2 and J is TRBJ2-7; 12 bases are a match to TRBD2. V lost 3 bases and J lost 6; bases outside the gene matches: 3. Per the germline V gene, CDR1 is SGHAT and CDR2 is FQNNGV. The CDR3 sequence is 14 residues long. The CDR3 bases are TGTGCCAGCAGCTTCCTAGCGGGGGGGCTCGAGCAGTACTTC. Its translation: CASSFLAGGLEQYF.

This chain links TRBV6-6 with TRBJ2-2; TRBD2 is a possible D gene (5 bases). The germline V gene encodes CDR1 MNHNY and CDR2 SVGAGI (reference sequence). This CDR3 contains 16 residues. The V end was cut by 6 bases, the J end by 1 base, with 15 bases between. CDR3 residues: CASSPPGAGNTGELFF. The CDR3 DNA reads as TGTGCCAGCAGCCCCCCGGGTGCGGGGAACACCGGGGAGCTGTTTTTT.

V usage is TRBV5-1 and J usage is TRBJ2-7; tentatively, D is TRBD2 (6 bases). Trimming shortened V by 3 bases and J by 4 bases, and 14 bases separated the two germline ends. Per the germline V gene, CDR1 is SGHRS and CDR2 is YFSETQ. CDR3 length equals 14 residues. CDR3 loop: CASSSNPEGYEQYF. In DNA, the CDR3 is TGCGCCAGCAGCTCCAACCCGGAGGGGTACGAGCAGTACTTC.

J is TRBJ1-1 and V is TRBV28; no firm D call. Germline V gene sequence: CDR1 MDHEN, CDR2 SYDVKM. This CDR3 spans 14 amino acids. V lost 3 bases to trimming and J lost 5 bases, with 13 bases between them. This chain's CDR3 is CASSLRDFVTEAFF. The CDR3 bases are TGTGCCAGCAGTTTGAGGGATTTTGTAACTGAAGCTTTCTTT.

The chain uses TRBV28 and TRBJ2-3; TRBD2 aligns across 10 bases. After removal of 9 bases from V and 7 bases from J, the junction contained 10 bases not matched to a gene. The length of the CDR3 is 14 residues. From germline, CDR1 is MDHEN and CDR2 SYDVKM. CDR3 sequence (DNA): TGTGCCAGTTCCCAGCGGGGGGGCTCAAATACGCAGTATTTT. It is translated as CASSQRGGSNTQYF.

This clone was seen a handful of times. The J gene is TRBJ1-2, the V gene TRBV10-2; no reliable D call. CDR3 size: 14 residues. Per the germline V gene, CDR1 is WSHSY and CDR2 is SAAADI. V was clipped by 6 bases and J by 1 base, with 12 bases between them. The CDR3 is CASRNLTVNYGYTF. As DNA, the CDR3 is TGCGCCAGCAGAAATCTTACAGTTAACTATGGCTACACCTTC.

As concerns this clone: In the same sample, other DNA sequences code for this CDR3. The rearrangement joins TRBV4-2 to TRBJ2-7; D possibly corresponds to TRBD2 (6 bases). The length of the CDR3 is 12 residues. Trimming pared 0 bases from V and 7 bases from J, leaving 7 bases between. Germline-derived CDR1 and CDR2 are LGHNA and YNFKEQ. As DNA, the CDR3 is TGTGCCAGCAGCCAAGATGGGGGGGAGCAGTACTTC. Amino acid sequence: CASSQDGGEQYF.

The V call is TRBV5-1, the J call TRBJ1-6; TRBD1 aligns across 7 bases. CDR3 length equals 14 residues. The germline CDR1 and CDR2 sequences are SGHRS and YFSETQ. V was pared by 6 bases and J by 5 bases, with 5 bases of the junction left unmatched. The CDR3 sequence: CASTGQADNSPLHF. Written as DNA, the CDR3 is TGCGCCAGCACCGGACAGGCAGATAATTCACCCCTCCACTTT. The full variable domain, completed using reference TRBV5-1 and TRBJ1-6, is KAGVTQTPRYLIKTRGQQVTLSCSPISGHRSVSWYQQTPGQGLQFLFEYFSETQRNKGNFPGRFSGRQFSNSRSEMNVSTLELGDSALYLCASTGQADNSPLHFGNGTRLTVT.

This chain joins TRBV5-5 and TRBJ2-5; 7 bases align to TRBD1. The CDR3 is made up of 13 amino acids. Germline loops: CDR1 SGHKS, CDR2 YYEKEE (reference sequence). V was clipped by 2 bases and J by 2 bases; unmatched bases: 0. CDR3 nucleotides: TGTGCCAGCAGCTTCAGGGGGCAAGAGACCCAGTACTTC. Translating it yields CASSFRGQETQYF.

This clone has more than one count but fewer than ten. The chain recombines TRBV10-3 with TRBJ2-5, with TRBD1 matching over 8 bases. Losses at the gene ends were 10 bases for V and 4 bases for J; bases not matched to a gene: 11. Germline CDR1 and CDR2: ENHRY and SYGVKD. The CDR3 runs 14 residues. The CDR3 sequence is CATGQGQYSETQYF. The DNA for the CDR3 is TGTGCCACCGGACAGGGACAGTATTCAGAGACCCAGTACTTC.

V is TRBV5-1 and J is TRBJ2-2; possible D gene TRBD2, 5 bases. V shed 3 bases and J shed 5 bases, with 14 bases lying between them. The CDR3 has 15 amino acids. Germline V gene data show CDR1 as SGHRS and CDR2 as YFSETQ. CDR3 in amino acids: CASSSDWKITGELFF. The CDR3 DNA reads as TGCGCCAGCAGCTCGGACTGGAAAATAACCGGGGAGCTGTTTTTT.

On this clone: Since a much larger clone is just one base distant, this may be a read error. DNA of the CDR3: TGCGCCAGCAGCAGGGGACAGACGAACACCGGGGAGCTGTTTTTT. Its protein is CASSRGQTNTGELFF. J is TRBJ2-2 and V is TRBV5-1; 7 nucleotides match TRBD1. The CDR3 spans 15 residues. V lost 4 bases and J lost 0; bases outside the gene matches: 3. Germline loops: CDR1 SGHRS, CDR2 YFSETQ.

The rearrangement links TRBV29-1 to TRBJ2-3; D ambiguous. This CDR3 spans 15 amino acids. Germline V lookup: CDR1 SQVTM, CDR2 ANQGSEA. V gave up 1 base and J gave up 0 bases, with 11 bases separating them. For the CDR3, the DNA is TGCAGCGTTGAAGGAGACGGTTCTAGCACAGATACGCAGTATTTT. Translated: CSVEGDGSSTDTQYF.

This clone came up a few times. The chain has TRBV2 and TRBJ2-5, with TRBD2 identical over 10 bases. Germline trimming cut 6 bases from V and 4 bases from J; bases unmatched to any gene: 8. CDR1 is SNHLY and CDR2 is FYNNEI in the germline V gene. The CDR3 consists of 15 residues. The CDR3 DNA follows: TGTGCCAGCAGCGAGAGCGGGGGGGCCCCAGAGACCCAGTACTTC. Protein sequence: CASSESGGAPETQYF.

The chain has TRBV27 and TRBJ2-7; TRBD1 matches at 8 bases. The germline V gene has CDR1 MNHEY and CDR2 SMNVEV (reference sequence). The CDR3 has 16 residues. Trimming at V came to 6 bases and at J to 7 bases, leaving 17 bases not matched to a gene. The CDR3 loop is CASSPDPGGIRGEQYF. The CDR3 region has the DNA TGTGCCAGCAGCCCCGATCCAGGGGGCATAAGGGGGGAGCAGTACTTC.